This T cell receptor (beta chain) was sequenced during a study of cytomegalovirus exposure and HLA in healthy donors (dated by TCRdb to between 2016 and 2019). Regarding the research as a whole: An earlier analysis of roughly 610 of the donors reported approximately 260 Gb of sequence data and 90 million to 120 million unique TCR beta sequences obtained from approximately 180 million T cells. In addition to the first cohort of 666 subjects, a separate validation cohort of 130 or so different subjects was used. Across 300 to 400 genotyped donors of the cohort, an average of roughly 230,000 unique TCR beta nucleotide sequences per donor were sequenced, and 15% to 20% of those sequences were non-productive. The genetic ancestry cluster associated with self-reported Caucasian donors included over 65% of the roughly 400 genotyped donors. A later genetic analysis took genome-wide SNP genotypes for about 65% of the roughly 670 donors and used that subset as a discovery cohort. The study was designed to test whether signatures of past pathogen exposure could be identified by cataloging public T cell receptors. Every discovery cohort repertoire had been produced on one sequencing platform. Roughly 5 DR-DQ haplotypes were treated as single units for association and clustering because of strong linkage in the cohort. In a later analysis, previously published TCR beta repertoires from roughly 710 donors were re-analyzed and high-resolution HLA genotyping was added so that TCR occurrence patterns could be studied. Typing coverage differed by locus: A, B, C, DRB1 and DQB1 were typed in roughly 620-630 donors, DQA1 in roughly 500, DPA1 in roughly 590, and DPB1 in just under 490. HLA typing included class I and class II loci at four-digit resolution. The T cell repertoires of roughly 660 subjects were profiled by immunosequencing and related to cytomegalovirus serostatus. The study combined high-throughput TCR immunosequencing, statistical association of individual TCRs with disease status, and machine learning to predict cytomegalovirus infection status. An early release covering approximately 600 HLA-typed donors comprised about 290 gigabases of sequencing data and 65 million to 100 million unique TCR sequences. Alongside the repertoire data, information on donor age, sex, ethnicity and CMV serostatus was compiled. In the later analysis, no new phenotypic data were used to find candidate immune exposures; instead, reliance was placed on TCR beta sequences and their occurrence across donors. To decide whether each TCR beta V gene segment behaved as functional or pseudogenic, an earlier analysis of some 540 of the donors relied on high-throughput TCR beta sequencing. Points the paper makes about the study in general: According to a later genetic analysis, donors in an Asian-associated ancestry cluster had fewer N-insertions in productive TCRs than the roughly 700-donor mean. In a later analysis, the rate of TCR association differed among HLA loci, with DRB1 alleles having the most associated TCRs and HLA-C alleles having the fewest. In vitro tests confirmed that a few of the cytomegalovirus-associated TCR beta chains recognize cytomegalovirus antigens. A further reported finding was that TCR beta sequences accurately predicted the HLA-A and HLA-B alleles for most subjects in the first cohort. CMV serostatus was the only immune exposure information available for the cohort. The 87-base-pair reads could not distinguish some IMGT-functional V segments, including TRBV6-2 and TRBV6-3, so those segments were excluded. In a later genetic analysis, a missense DCLRE1C variant was associated with V-gene and J-gene trimming of TCR beta chains, and the association was replicated in an independent cohort. Linkage disequilibrium might explain the correlated functional status among segregating V segments, but an unknown experimental factor could not be ruled out. Only TCR beta chains were sequenced in this cohort, and the absence of alpha or paired-chain data limited detectable features. At a false discovery rate of 0.05, a later analysis linked under 20,000 TCR beta sequences to specific HLA alleles. It was suggested by the authors that the approach could potentially be generalized to other disease states and immunological phenotypes. According to a later analysis, most CMV-associated TCR beta chains appeared to be HLA-restricted, and the HLA associations seemed to be driven largely by CMV exposure. Broadly in line with IMGT annotations, most TCR beta V segments showed up in productive rearrangements about 87% or about 30% of the time in an earlier analysis of a few hundred of the donors. When HLA alleles, especially DR and DQ, strongly co-occurred, attributing TCR associations to individual alleles was difficult. A later analysis found that HLA-associated TCR beta chains were more clonally expanded and had lower generation probabilities than equally common non-associated chains. The classifier was reported to diagnose cytomegalovirus status with high specificity and sensitivity in both the original and validation cohorts. HLA typing was unavailable for some donors at each locus, so association tests used only the typed subset. Several of the top co-occurrence clusters appeared to be linked to parvovirus B19, influenza, CMV and Epstein-Barr virus, according to a later analysis. Fewer than 20 rarely observed V segments, including chromosome 9 orphons, were excluded from the earlier analysis of approximately 500 of the donors because counts were too low. While some public TCRs were present in many individuals, most TCR sequences turned up only very rarely across donors. The presence/absence analyses assumed that sequencing depth was roughly uniform across donors, and that assumption may not be true. In the study, 150 to 200 TCR beta chains were listed as associated with cytomegalovirus. A cluster of highly shared sequence variants was judged likely to be a technical artifact of the sequencing pipeline.

Comments on this clone: Its recognized antigen is unknown. Per-nucleotide qualities are absent, and no much larger clonotype sits a single base away.

The library was generated by the immunoSEQ multiplex PCR assay. A mixture of 60 forward primers for TCR Vbeta segments and 13 reverse primers for TCR Jbeta segments was used in the multiplex PCR. A multiplex PCR assay on genomic DNA amplified the CDR3 region of rearranged TCR beta genes. Amplified TCR beta libraries were sequenced as 87-base-pair reads on the Illumina HiSeq System. On the authors' methods: A later analysis counted about 82 million unique TCR beta chains across the 650 to 700 repertoires, and about 10 million of these chains were shared by at least two donors. A nearest-neighbor algorithm error-corrected the raw reads and collapsed the reads into unique sequences, merging closely related sequences to remove PCR and sequencing errors. To assign V, D and J gene segments, CDR3 sequences were aligned to IMGT reference sequences. Each retained sequence needed at least a six-nucleotide match to both a V gene segment and a J gene segment. A rearrangement counted as productive if the CDR3 had no stop codons and remained in frame with V and J, and every other rearrangement counted as non-productive. CDR3 was defined according to IMGT convention as the region running from the second conserved V-encoded cysteine to the conserved J-encoded phenylalanine. In an earlier analysis of roughly 580 of the donors, sequences lacking an unambiguous match to a single V gene segment were excluded. An earlier analysis of around 600 of the donors classified V segments as functional when productive rearrangements were above 56.7% and as segregating when the standard deviation between donors was above 5%. To diagnose cytomegalovirus status from the catalog of TCR beta chain sequences, a statistical classification framework was built. In a later analysis, V and J genes were assigned by comparing TCR nucleotide sequences against IMGT/GENE-DB human TR gene sequences. A later analysis assigned CDR3 sequences and most-parsimonious VDJ recombination scenarios with the TCRdist pipeline. In a later analysis, every TCR beta chain was defined by the combination of its CDR3 amino acid sequence and its V-gene family, and reads without a unique V-gene family were dropped. To address suspected cross-contamination and a sequencing artifact, a later analysis removed roughly 580 highly shared, low-generation-probability nucleotide sequences. In a later analysis, a clonal expansion index was calculated for each public chain from normalized within-repertoire ranks of inferred template counts. Generation probabilities in a later analysis came from a VDJ recombination model fitted to out-of-frame rearrangements, and those results were checked against IGoR. In a later analysis, TCR-TCR, TCR-HLA and TCR-CMV co-occurrence was scored with hypergeometric tests, and a repertoire-size bias correction was applied to TCR pairs. False discovery rates were estimated in a later analysis by permuting HLA or CMV assignments 20 times. In a later analysis, co-occurring TCRs were grouped using DBSCAN, with TCRdist sequence similarity added in when clustering inside HLA-allele-positive subsets. For co-occurrence clustering, repertoires with fewer than 30,000 or more than 120,000 public chains were excluded, along with roughly five repertoires with anomalous nucleotide sharing. Held by TCRdb, this immuneACCESS table contains in-frame sequences only and omits some clones. Under half of the omission traces to an unresolved V gene where checked; the cause of the rest is unknown. V and J calls and clone size are copied from that table; D and trimming were computed from the DNA. This sample gives 95,000 to 100,000 clones in total; 76% of them show up just once. The ten largest make up 2% to 2.5% of the sample.

The cohort comprised approximately 700 healthy bone marrow donors. At the time of sampling, every cohort member was nominally healthy, though immune exposures that went unrecorded were likely present. The donor tested CMV seronegative, placing the donor among the approximately 360 seronegative members of the cohort. Every donor gave a peripheral blood sample, and the peripheral blood mononuclear cells from that sample were used for TCR beta sequencing. Genomic DNA extraction from the blood cell samples was performed with the Qiagen DNeasy Blood Extraction Kit. From its cysteine to its phenylalanine, the CDR3 spans 15 amino acids. Kept here is only the CDR3 DNA, which spans 45 bases and is read in frame from base 1. The junction shows trimming of 3 bases on V and 4 bases on J, plus 13 bases between the germline ends. From the germline V gene, CDR1 is MDHEN and CDR2 is SYDVKM.

What was sequenced was PBMCs. The chain is made from TRBV28 and TRBJ1-3; no D gene call is confident. The sequence was obtained from a man aged 35 to 55 in good health and CMV-seronegative. DNA sequence: TGTGCCAGCAGTTTCCCGGTTGTCCCAGGAAACACCATATATTTT. This gives the protein CASSFPVVPGNTIYF.